A single sample is the source of the 20 T cell receptor beta chains below, sequenced in a study of T cell responses to AZD1222 COVID-19 vaccine. The method was immunoSEQ multiplex PCR; TCRdb's version includes in-frame clones alone and lacks a portion of them. Here the sample spans 90,000 to 100,000 clones, around 89% being singletons. The sample was peripheral blood, taken on day 0 of AZD1222 vaccination. The receptors stem from an adult in good health.

The chain links TRBV14 to TRBJ1-2, with TRBD1 identical over 10 bases. This CDR3 has 15 amino acids. V was pared by 6 bases and J by 4 bases, with 8 bases of the junction left unmatched. Germline loops: CDR1 SGHDN, CDR2 FVKESK. Written as DNA, the CDR3 is TGTGCCAGCAGTGTCGCCGGGACAGGGGTCTATGGCTACACCTTC. Translating gives CASSVAGTGVYGYTF.

This chain links TRBV6-2 or TRBV6-3 with TRBJ1-5; the D is unclear. This CDR3 has 14 residues. Germline V gene lookup returns CDR1 MNHEY and CDR2 SVGEGT. Trimming cost V 4 bases and J 0 bases, with 7 bases left between them. CDR3 protein: CASSSATSNQPQHF. The CDR3 coding sequence is TGTGCCAGCAGTTCCGCCACTAGCAATCAGCCCCAGCATTTT.

This chain links TRBV2 with TRBJ1-2; TRBD1 matches 7 bases. V was pared by 10 bases and J by 4 bases, with 12 bases of the junction left unmatched. Germline CDR1 SNHLY, CDR2 FYNNEI. This CDR3 has 14 residues. CDR3 region: CATVDRVNSYGYTF. CDR3 sequence (DNA): TGTGCCACCGTTGACAGGGTAAATAGCTATGGCTACACCTTC.

A single count supports this clone. V usage is TRBV28 and J usage is TRBJ1-3; D not resolved. V was pared by 6 bases and J by 0 bases, with 9 bases between. The CDR3 totals 14 residues. Germline CDR1 reads MDHEN; CDR2 reads SYDVKM. CDR3 amino acids: CASRDDISGNTIYF. Here the CDR3 DNA reads TGTGCCAGCAGAGATGACATCTCTGGAAACACCATATATTTT.

The chain links TRBV5-1 to TRBJ1-1, with D uncertain. The CDR3 is made up of 13 amino acids. V lost 0 bases to trimming and J lost 5 bases, with 8 bases between them. Germline-derived CDR1 and CDR2 are SGHRS and YFSETQ. The CDR3 sequence is CASSLGARTEAFF. In nucleotides, the CDR3 is TGCGCCAGCAGCTTGGGGGCGAGGACTGAAGCTTTCTTT.

The J gene is TRBJ1-2, the V gene TRBV6-5; the match to TRBD1 covers 10 bases. Germline V CDR1 and CDR2: MNHEY, SVGAGI. The junction had 7 bases not matched to a gene; V was cut back by 5 bases and J by 7 bases. The CDR3 sequence is 14 residues long. CDR3 sequence reads: CASSQRDRGGGYTF. DNA of the CDR3: TGTGCCAGCAGTCAGAGGGACAGGGGAGGTGGCTACACCTTC.

The gene calls are TRBV18 and TRBJ2-2, with no clear D. The germline V gene encodes CDR1 KGHSH and CDR2 LQKENI. The CDR3 consists of 21 residues. The V and J ends lost 0 bases and 0 bases respectively, with 23 bases between them. CDR3 region: CASSPPPAPPWVTANTGELFF. CDR3 nucleotide sequence: TGTGCCAGCTCACCACCGCCCGCCCCCCCCTGGGTAACAGCGAACACCGGGGAGCTGTTTTTT.

The chain employs TRBV28 and TRBJ2-2, with D perhaps TRBD1 (5 bases). V gave up 5 bases and J gave up 1 base, with 20 bases separating them. In germline, CDR1 is MDHEN, CDR2 SYDVKM. CDR3 length: 18 amino acids. This CDR3 is CASSPLVGQVGNTGELFF. CDR3 coding DNA: TGTGCCAGCAGTCCCCTCGTGGGGCAAGTGGGGAACACCGGGGAGCTGTTTTTT. Supplemented by reference TRBV28 and TRBJ2-2, the full variable domain reads DVKVTQSSRYLVKRTGEKVFLECVQDMDHENMFWYRQDPGLGLRLIYFSYDVKMKEKGDIPEGYSVSREKKERFSLILESASTNQTSMYLCASSPLVGQVGNTGELFFGEGSRLTVL.

This clone was seen just once. The genes are TRBV7-2 and TRBJ2-1, with D uncertain. The CDR3 is made up of 14 amino acids. Trimming removed 3 bases at V and 6 bases at J, with 12 bases between. The V gene's germline CDR1 is SGHTA and CDR2 FQGNSA. The CDR3 here is CASSLLVTPNEQFF. CDR3 DNA: TGTGCCAGCAGCTTGTTGGTTACGCCCAATGAGCAGTTCTTC.

The V gene is TRBV6-2 or TRBV6-3, the J gene TRBJ2-7, with D tentatively TRBD2 (6 bases). The germline gives CDR1 MNHEY, CDR2 SVGEGT. Trimming took off 2 bases at V and 2 bases at J, with 13 bases between the two ends. CDR3 length: 15 residues. CDR3 region: CASSYRAGQTYEQYF. The CDR3 DNA is TGTGCCAGCAGTTACCGAGCGGGCCAAACCTACGAGCAGTACTTC.

The chain is built from TRBV6-6 and TRBJ1-4; D uncertain. The CDR3 runs 13 residues. V was shortened by 8 bases and J by 5 bases, with 12 bases between the two germline ends. CDR1 MNHNY and CDR2 SVGAGI come from the germline V gene (reference sequence). This chain's CDR3 is CASFRRANEKLFF. In DNA, the CDR3 is TGTGCCAGCTTTCGGAGGGCGAATGAAAAACTGTTTTTT.

This clone was observed once. This chain uses TRBV7-2 with TRBJ1-6; D ambiguous. Germline V gives CDR1 SGHTA, CDR2 FQGNSA. CDR3 length: 16 amino acids. Trimming left V 1 base short and J 9 bases short, with 16 bases between. In nucleotides, the CDR3 is TGTGCCAGCAGCTTAGAGGGTCCGGGAAAGATTTCACCCCTCCACTTT. Residues: CASSLEGPGKISPLHF.

The rearrangement joins TRBV6-6 to TRBJ2-7; no firm D call. Per germline, CDR1 MNHNY and CDR2 SVGAGI (reference sequence). V was shortened by 6 bases and J by 1 base, with 4 bases between the two germline ends. This CDR3 region has 11 residues. The CDR3 loop is CASSRSYEQYF. The CDR3 DNA reads TGTGCCAGCAGCCGATCCTACGAGCAGTACTTC.

This chain links TRBV7-2 with TRBJ1-1; no definite D call. CDR1 is SGHTA and CDR2 is FQGNSA in the germline V gene. The CDR3 is 13 residues long. Trimming pared 3 bases from V and 4 bases from J, leaving 9 bases between. Written as DNA, the CDR3 is TGTGCCAGCAGCTTTGCAGAGGGCACTGAAGCTTTCTTT. Amino acid sequence: CASSFAEGTEAFF.

This clone was recorded a few times. CDR3 amino acids: CASSLSAQDQPQHF. CDR3 nucleotides: TGTGCCAGCAGCTTATCCGCGCAGGATCAGCCCCAGCATTTT. This chain connects TRBV7-8 to TRBJ1-5; D call uncertain. CDR1 and CDR2 from the germline V gene are SGHVS and FQNEAQ. Trimming shortened V by 2 bases and J by 5 bases, and 10 bases separated the two germline ends. CDR3 length: 14 amino acids.

The CDR3 DNA sequence: TGTGCCAGCAGCCAGGGGTGGAATGAGCAGTTCTTC. It encodes CASSQGWNEQFF. V and J are TRBV16 and TRBJ2-1; D uncertain. This CDR3 spans 12 amino acids. Germline V lookup: CDR1 KGHSY, CDR2 FQNENV. Deletions cut 3 bases from V and 7 bases from J, with 7 bases between.

J is TRBJ2-1 and V is TRBV6-5, with no clear D. V shed 2 bases and J shed 10 bases, with 6 bases lying between them. The CDR3 runs to 11 residues. Germline CDR1 MNHEY, CDR2 SVGAGI. CDR3 sequence (DNA): TGTGCCAGCAGTTACGGGTCCGAGCAGTTCTTC. Its protein is CASSYGSEQFF.

The rearrangement links TRBV18 to TRBJ2-3, with TRBD2 identical over 7 bases. The trim removed 0 bases at V and 6 bases at J, leaving 12 bases unmatched. Looked up from germline, CDR1 is KGHSH and CDR2 is LQKENI. The CDR3 length is 17 residues. CDR3 protein: CASSPPMGGDPADTQYF. The CDR3 bases are TGTGCCAGCTCACCACCGATGGGGGGGGACCCGGCCGATACGCAGTATTTT.

The genes are TRBV24-1 and TRBJ2-5; D may be TRBD2 (6 bases). Germline V gene lookup returns CDR1 KGHDR and CDR2 SFDVKD. The V gene lost 1 base and the J gene lost 4 bases, with 12 bases spanning the gap. This CDR3 is 15 amino acids long. The CDR3 loop reads CATSDLPGEGETQYF. In DNA form, the CDR3 reads TGTGCCACCAGTGATTTACCGGGGGAAGGAGAGACCCAGTACTTC.

This sequence joins TRBV14 and TRBJ2-4; possible D gene TRBD2, 5 bases. Germline lookup yields CDR1 SGHDN and CDR2 FVKESK. The V end lost 5 bases, the J end lost 0 bases, and 5 bases lay between the germline ends. The CDR3 length is 13 residues. CDR3 sequence (DNA): TGTGCCAGCAGCGGACTAGCCAAAAACATTCAGTACTTC. Translation: CASSGLAKNIQYF.